The sequence of this T cell receptor beta chain was determined in a study of cytomegalovirus exposure and HLA in healthy donors (dated by TCRdb to 2016 to 2017). In terms of the full investigation: According to an earlier analysis of around 600 of the donors, about 179 million T cells yielded 120 million or so unique TCR beta sequences and around 300 Gb of sequence data. Roughly 300 gigabases of sequencing data and tens of millions of unique TCR sequences were included in an early release covering about 620 HLA-typed donors. Among the roughly 400 genotyped donors, approximately 81% belonged to the genetic ancestry cluster associated with self-reported Caucasian donors. The study was designed to test whether signatures of past pathogen exposure could be identified by cataloging public T cell receptors. The study profiled the T cell repertoires of under 700 subjects by immunosequencing and related them to cytomegalovirus serostatus. Along with the roughly 670-subject first cohort, a separate validation cohort of over a hundred different subjects was used. High-throughput TCR immunosequencing, statistical association of individual TCRs with disease status, and machine learning were combined to predict cytomegalovirus infection status. To study patterns of TCR occurrence, a later analysis re-analyzed previously published TCR beta repertoires from 666 donors and added high-resolution HLA genotyping. Rather than drawing on any new phenotypic data, the later analysis identified candidate immune exposures from TCR beta sequences and the way those sequences occurred across donors. An earlier analysis of 587 of the donors used high-throughput TCR beta sequencing to judge whether each TCR beta V gene segment behaved as functional or pseudogenic. Donor age, sex, ethnicity and CMV serostatus were compiled alongside the repertoire data. A later genetic analysis used genome-wide SNP genotypes for about 60% of the roughly 700 donors, treating that subset as a discovery cohort. All discovery cohort repertoires had been generated using a single sequencing platform. Class I and class II HLA loci were covered by the typing at four-digit resolution. Typing coverage differed by locus: A, B, C, DRB1 and DQB1 were typed in roughly 629-640 donors, DQA1 in about 500, DPA1 in nearly 610, and DPB1 in roughly 450. Because of strong linkage in the cohort, a few DR-DQ haplotypes were treated as single units for association and clustering. On average, around 240,000 unique TCR beta nucleotide sequences were sequenced per donor among 398 genotyped donors of the cohort, with roughly 18% of those sequences being non-productive. What the study reported, not specific to this receptor: In a later analysis, several top co-occurrence clusters were reported to appear linked to parvovirus B19, influenza, CMV and Epstein-Barr virus. Most TCR sequences were observed very rarely across donors, whereas some public TCRs were present in many individuals. According to a later genetic analysis, donors in an Asian-associated ancestry cluster had fewer N-insertions in productive TCRs than the roughly 700-donor mean. In a later analysis, most CMV-associated TCR beta chains were found to appear HLA-restricted, with HLA associations seemingly driven largely by CMV exposure. CMV serostatus was the only immune exposure information available for the cohort. In this cohort, only TCR beta chains were sequenced, and detectable features were limited by the absence of alpha or paired-chain data. Some IMGT-functional V segments, including TRBV6-2 and TRBV6-3, could not be distinguished by the 87-base-pair reads and were therefore excluded. A further reported finding was that TCR beta sequences accurately predicted the HLA-A and HLA-B alleles for most subjects in the first cohort. The authors suggested that the approach could potentially be generalized to other disease states and immunological phenotypes. Broadly in line with IMGT annotations, most TCR beta V segments showed up in productive rearrangements about 90% or about 30% of the time in an earlier analysis of some 590 of the donors. Three of the identified cytomegalovirus-associated TCR beta chains were confirmed in vitro to be specific for cytomegalovirus antigens. In a later analysis, HLA-associated TCR beta chains showed more clonal expansion and lower generation probabilities than non-associated chains that were equally common. According to a later analysis, TCR association rates differed among HLA loci, with DRB1 alleles showing the most associated TCRs and HLA-C alleles showing the fewest. Roughly uniform sequencing depth across donors was assumed in presence/absence analyses, although this assumption may not hold. When HLA alleles, especially DR and DQ, strongly co-occurred, attributing TCR associations to individual alleles was difficult. A cluster of highly shared sequence variants was judged likely to represent a technical artifact of the sequencing pipeline. Specific HLA alleles were associated with some 15,000 TCR beta sequences at a false discovery rate of 0.05 in a later analysis. Linkage disequilibrium might explain the correlated functional status among segregating V segments, but an unknown experimental factor could not be excluded. The earlier analysis of 587 of the donors excluded over 15 rarely observed V segments, including chromosome 9 orphons, because counts were too low. Cytomegalovirus status was reported to be diagnosed by the classifier with high specificity and sensitivity in both the original and validation cohorts. The study gave a list of roughly 150 TCR beta chains associated with cytomegalovirus. V-gene and J-gene trimming of TCR beta chains was associated with a missense DCLRE1C variant in a later genetic analysis, and the association was replicated in an independent cohort. Because HLA typing was unavailable for some donors at each locus, only the typed subset was used in association tests.

The cohort comprised hundreds of healthy bone marrow donors. Cohort members were all nominally healthy when sampled, although unrecorded immune exposures were likely present. The donor was CMV seronegative and belonged to the group of 352 seronegative cohort members. A peripheral blood sample was provided by each donor, and peripheral blood mononuclear cells were used for TCR beta sequencing. The Qiagen DNeasy Blood Extraction Kit was used to extract genomic DNA from the blood cell samples. As regards this clone: Its antigen has not been determined.

The library was built by means of the immunoSEQ multiplex PCR assay. For the multiplex PCR, a mixture combining 60 forward primers for TCR Vbeta segments and 13 reverse primers for TCR Jbeta segments was used. Amplification of the CDR3 region of rearranged TCR beta genes was performed with a multiplex PCR assay on genomic DNA. Amplified TCR beta libraries were sequenced as 87-base-pair reads on the Illumina HiSeq System. The study's own analysis went as follows. A later analysis tallied around 80 million unique TCR beta chains across the roughly 610 repertoires, and 10 million to 11 million of those chains were shared by two or more donors. A nearest-neighbor algorithm error-corrected the raw reads and collapsed the reads into unique sequences, merging closely related sequences to remove PCR and sequencing errors. To assign V, D and J gene segments, CDR3 sequences were aligned to IMGT reference sequences. For a sequence to be retained, at least a six-nucleotide match to both a V gene segment and a J gene segment was required. A rearrangement counted as productive if the CDR3 had no stop codons and remained in frame with V and J, and every other rearrangement counted as non-productive. Following IMGT convention, CDR3 was defined as the stretch from the second conserved V-encoded cysteine up to the conserved J-encoded phenylalanine. In an earlier analysis of around 600 of the donors, sequences lacking an unambiguous match to a single V gene segment were excluded. In an earlier analysis of approximately 500 of the donors, a V segment was called functional when productive rearrangements were above 56.7%, and segregating when the standard deviation between donors exceeded 5%. A statistical classification framework was built for diagnosing cytomegalovirus status from the catalog of TCR beta chain sequences. In a later analysis, V and J genes were assigned by comparing TCR nucleotide sequences against IMGT/GENE-DB human TR gene sequences. In a later analysis, CDR3 sequences and most-parsimonious VDJ recombination scenarios were assigned using the TCRdist pipeline. In a later analysis, each TCR beta chain was defined by its CDR3 amino acid sequence together with its V-gene family, and reads lacking a unique V-gene family were excluded. As a way to deal with suspected cross-contamination and a sequencing artifact, a later analysis dropped 450 to 600 nucleotide sequences that were highly shared and had low generation probability. In a later analysis, a clonal expansion index was calculated for each public chain from normalized within-repertoire ranks of inferred template counts. In a later analysis, generation probabilities were computed with a VDJ recombination model fitted to out-of-frame rearrangements, and the resulting probabilities were checked against IGoR. Hypergeometric tests were used in a later analysis to score TCR-TCR, TCR-HLA and TCR-CMV co-occurrence, with a repertoire-size bias correction applied to the TCR pairs. False discovery rates were estimated in a later analysis by permuting HLA or CMV assignments 20 times. In a later analysis, co-occurring TCRs were grouped with DBSCAN, and TCRdist sequence similarity was added when clustering was performed within HLA-allele-positive subsets. Repertoires with fewer than 30,000 or more than 120,000 public chains were left out of co-occurrence clustering, as were several repertoires with anomalous nucleotide sharing. The immuneACCESS repertoire file appears here via TCRdb, limited to in-frame rearrangements. These files lack a portion of the clones; in checked studies, under half of the deficit traces to unresolved V genes, and the cause of the others is not known. That table gives V, J and clone size, and the DNA gave D and trimming. This specimen's table enumerates about 200,000 clones. Roughly 0.74% of the sample lies in the top ten.

The CDR3 numbers 16 residues from cysteine through phenylalanine. This entry keeps only the CDR3 DNA: 48 bases, framed from base 1. The junction carries 13 bases between V and J, which are trimmed by 0 bases and 2 bases respectively. Per the germline V gene, SGHDT is the CDR1 and YYEEEE is the CDR2. The sample was PBMCs. The sequence joins TRBV5-6 to TRBJ2-3; matching of 5 bases hints at TRBD2 as the D gene. This clonotype was sampled from a boy aged 5-17 years in good health and CMV-seronegative. The nucleotide sequence reads as follows: TGTGCCAGCAGCTTGGGGACTCTTTCCTACACAGATACGCAGTATTTT. The translation is CASSLGTLSYTDTQYF.